These T cell receptor beta chains were read from a single sample in a study of metastatic and nonmetastatic thyroid tumors. TCRdb reanalyzed the PCR reads with MiXCR. The repertoire holds roughly 30,000 clones, with 3.7% as singletons. Sequenced: blood. The receptor source for this set is a male donor with papillary thyroid cancer or a benign thyroid nodule (not recorded which). Some clones in this sample may be carry-over from other donors' samples. Each CDR3 is given with its conserved first and last residue. D genes are given only for firm matches. Rows may omit the clone size; those that give it use once, few, many or a size class.

D gene	V gene	J gene	clone size	CDR3 DNA	CDR3 protein
-	TRBV5-1	TRBJ2-1	-	TGCGCCAGCAGCTTACAGGAGACCTACAATGAGCAGTTCTTC	CASSLQETYNEQFF
-	TRBV6-1	TRBJ1-6	medium-sized	TGTGCCAGCAGTTACACGGCCCAGAGCTCCTATAATTCACCCCTCCACTTT	CASSYTAQSSYNSPLHF
TRBD2	TRBV9	TRBJ2-5	few	TGTGCCAGCAGCGTGGGACTAGCGGGGGGTACAGAGACCCAGTACTTC	CASSVGLAGGTETQYF
-	TRBV5-1	TRBJ1-3	many	TGCGCCAGCAGCTTGGACGCAGGCGGAAACACCATATATTTT	CASSLDAGGNTIYF
-	TRBV30	TRBJ2-7	many	TGTGCCTGGAGTGCCGGGGGACACCGCTACGAGCAGTACTTC	CAWSAGGHRYEQYF
-	TRBV29-1	TRBJ2-1	many	TGCAGCGTTGAAGATCCAGTACGTAACAATGAGCAGTTCTTC	CSVEDPVRNNEQFF
TRBD1	TRBV6-5	TRBJ2-7	few	TGTGCCAGCAGTTCTTGTACAGGGGGCTACGAGCAGTACTTC	CASSSCTGGYEQYF
TRBD1	TRBV15	TRBJ1-6	-	TGCGCCACCAGCAGAGATTATGTAGGACAGGTGCCTTCACCCCTCCACTTT	CATSRDYVGQVPSPLHF
TRBD1	TRBV20-1	TRBJ1-1	few	TGCAGTGCTCGACAGGGGGGGAACACTGAAGCTTTCTTT	CSARQGGNTEAFF
-	TRBV20-1	TRBJ2-1	-	TGCAGTGCTAGAAATCCTTGGACTGTCTACAGTGAGCAGTGCTTC	CSARNPWTVYSEQCF
TRBD2	TRBV11-2	TRBJ2-4	many	TGTGCCAGCAGCTTAGTCCCTCAGGGAGGACTAGTAGGGGTTCAGTACTTC	CASSLVPQGGLVGVQYF
-	TRBV7-9	TRBJ1-6	-	TGTGCCAGCAGCTTAGAACAGGGTAATTCACCCCTCCACTTT	CASSLEQGNSPLHF
-	TRBV19	TRBJ1-2	few	TGTGCCAGTCATGCGCCGACAGGTCCGACCTATGGCTACACCTTC	CASHAPTGPTYGYTF
TRBD2	TRBV27	TRBJ2-1	medium-sized	TGTGCCAGCAGTTTTACTAGCGGGGACCTAGGGCAGTTCTTC	CASSFTSGDLGQFF
-	TRBV6-5	TRBJ2-1	few	TGTGCCAGCAGTTACCTACCCCGTGAGCAGTTCTTC	CASSYLPREQFF
-	TRBV20-1	TRBJ2-7	many	TGCAGTGCTAGAGACAGAGCCTCCTACGAGCAGTACTTC	CSARDRASYEQYF
-	TRBV28	TRBJ2-7	few	TGTGCCAGCGCCATTACGTTACGGCGGGAGCAGTACTTC	CASAITLRREQYF
-	TRBV6-1	TRBJ2-7	few	TGTGCCAGCAGTGATCCCCGGTCAAGGACCTACGAGCAGTACTTC	CASSDPRSRTYEQYF
TRBD2	TRBV9	TRBJ2-3	many	TGTGCCAGCAGCGTAGGGAGAGGGAGGGGCACAGATACGCAGTATTTT	CASSVGRGRGTDTQYF
TRBD2	TRBV28	TRBJ2-3	many	TGTGCCAGCAGGAGCGGGGGGGAGACAGATACGCAGTATTTT	CASRSGGETDTQYF
-	TRBV3-1	TRBJ2-3	many	TGTGCCAGCAGCCAAGGGCCAACAAGCACAGATACGCAGTATTTT	CASSQGPTSTDTQYF
-	TRBV20-1	TRBJ2-1	many	TGCAGTGCATTCAACGGAAACCTTTTTAGGCAGTTCTTC	CSAFNGNLFRQFF
TRBD1	TRBV24-1	TRBJ1-2	-	TGTGCCACCAGTGAAGCAGGGGGCGCTAACTATGGCTACACCTTC	CATSEAGGANYGYTF
TRBD1	TRBV12-5	TRBJ2-2	-	TGTGCTAGTGGCCAAGGGACAGGGGACCGGACCGGGGAGCTGTTTTTT	CASGQGTGDRTGELFF
-	TRBV6-1	TRBJ2-1	-	TGTGCCAGCAGCCTCGATGCAAGACGCAACAATGAGCAGTTCTTC	CASSLDARRNNEQFF
-	TRBV7-9	TRBJ1-4	many	TGTGCCAGCAGCCAAGGGTCCAACCATAATGAAAAACTGTTTTTT	CASSQGSNHNEKLFF
-	TRBV5-4	TRBJ2-3	many	TGTGCCAGCAGCTTGGGTCCAGGCACAGATACGCAGTATTTT	CASSLGPGTDTQYF
-	TRBV20-1	TRBJ1-6	-	TGCAGTGCTAGGCGGGGGAATTCACCCCTCCACTTT	CSARRGNSPLHF
-	TRBV25-1	TRBJ1-4	many	TGTGCCAGCAGTGAATGGGGTGGAGGGGCGGAAAATGAAAAACTGTTTTTT	CASSEWGGGAENEKLFF
TRBD1	TRBV3-1	TRBJ2-5	many	TGTGCCAGCAGCCAAAACCCCGGGACAGGGTACGAGACCCAGTACTTC	CASSQNPGTGYETQYF
TRBD2	TRBV9	TRBJ2-1	many	TGTGCCAGCAGCGGTGGGCTAGCGGGCTACAATGAGCAGTTCTTC	CASSGGLAGYNEQFF
-	TRBV12-3/TRBV12-4	TRBJ2-1	few	TGTGCCAGTAGTTTGAGAGTTGAGCAATTCTTC	CASSLRVEQFF
TRBD1	TRBV20-1	TRBJ1-2	few	TGCAGTGCTAGACAAACGTCGGGGACAGGGTTTGGCTACACCTTC	CSARQTSGTGFGYTF
-	TRBV7-8	TRBJ1-1	-	TGTGCCAGCAGCTTGGGCCCATCTGAAGATTTCTTT	CASSLGPSEDFF
TRBD2	TRBV27	TRBJ2-3	-	TGTGCCAGCAGTACTAGCGGGAGGGCCCCTACGCAGTATTTT	CASSTSGRAPTQYF
-	TRBV28	TRBJ2-1	medium-sized	TGTGCCAGCAGTTCCGGGACTGATTACAATGAGCAGTTCTTC	CASSSGTDYNEQFF
-	TRBV20-1	TRBJ2-7	few	TGCAGTGCTAGAGACCCAGGGTCTCTCAGCGTTACCTACTACGAGCAGTACTTC	CSARDPGSLSVTYYEQYF
TRBD1	TRBV6-1	TRBJ1-3	many	TGTGCCACTCACCCCGACAGGGAGCTGAACACCATATATTTT	CATHPDRELNTIYF
-	TRBV3-1	TRBJ1-2	many	TGTGCCAGCAGCCACCACCCCGGTTCCGCTGGCTACACCTTC	CASSHHPGSAGYTF